The present T cell receptor beta chain was sequenced within a study of early stage breast cancer tumors. The ends lost 11 bases at V and 2 bases at J; junction bases unmatched: 6. The CDR3 loop spans 14 amino acids. The germline gives CDR1 SNHLY, CDR2 FYNNEI. This table comes from immunoSEQ multiplex PCR, and its TCRdb copy is limited to in-frame clones, with some not included. There are 2,000 or so clones in the sample; approximately 70% occur only once, and around 10% lies in the top ten. The sequencing input was normal breast tissue next to the tumor. V is TRBV2 and J is TRBJ1-4, with 9 bases fitting TRBD1. The TCR originated in a person in their forties with breast cancer. As DNA, the CDR3 is TGTGCCCGACAGGGGGAAGGTACTAATGAAAAACTGTTTTTT. Residues: CARQGEGTNEKLFF.